These 17 T cell receptor beta chains were all obtained from the same sample, sequenced in a study of T cells in Graves' hyperthyroidism and ophthalmopathy. The TCR beta CDR3 regions underwent amplification using RNA transcripts as the source. First-round RT-PCR targeting the TCR CDR3 was performed with the HTBI primer set. Via MiXCR, TCRdb re-called the multiplex PCR reads, giving one row per CDR3 protein. Among some 490,000 distinct CDR3 sequences listed, 22% were seen once. The sample taken for sequencing was blood. Receptor source: a woman aged 70-85 years with Graves' ophthalmopathy.

V and J are TRBV5-4 and TRBJ2-1, with 7 bases aligning to TRBD2. CDR1 SGHNT and CDR2 YYREEE come from the germline V gene (reference sequence). The J segment lost 0 bases and the V segment lost 0 bases, leaving 3 bases of the junction unmatched. The CDR3 is 16 amino acids. Written as DNA, the CDR3 is TGTGCCAGCAGCTTGGAGGGCGGGAGCTCCTACAATGAGCAGTTCTTC. This translates into CASSLEGGSSYNEQFF.

This clonotype appeared many times. J is TRBJ2-5 and V is TRBV10-3; perhaps TRBD1 as D (5 bases). V lost 3 bases to trimming and J lost 1 base, with 15 bases between them. This CDR3 has 16 amino acids. In germline, CDR1 is ENHRY, CDR2 SYGVKD. CDR3 sequence: CAISDMGSRGQETQYF. The CDR3, as DNA: TGTGCCATCAGTGACATGGGGTCTAGGGGCCAAGAGACCCAGTACTTC.

This clonotype was detected ten times or more. The rearrangement links TRBV28 to TRBJ1-2; D is unresolved. CDR1 is MDHEN and CDR2 is SYDVKM in the germline V gene. The CDR3 is 13 amino acids. The germline V and J ends were trimmed by 7 bases and 4 bases, with 13 bases remaining between them. The CDR3 nucleotides read TGTGCCAGCAACCCAGCGCTAGGCTATGGCTACACCTTC. Protein sequence: CASNPALGYGYTF.

The sample holds a few counts of this clonotype. As DNA, the CDR3 is TGCAGTGCCCTGAGGCTAGCGGGAGGGGACGAGCAGTACTTC. Translated, it gives CSALRLAGGDEQYF. The chain has TRBV20-1 and TRBJ2-7; 12 bases are a match to TRBD2. The CDR3 totals 14 residues. Per germline, CDR1 DFQATT and CDR2 SNEGSKA (reference sequence). The V gene end was trimmed by 6 bases and the J gene end by 5 bases; junction bases not matched to a gene: 8.

The rearrangement joins TRBV6-9 to TRBJ1-3, with D perhaps matching TRBD1 (6 bases). Germline CDR1 MNHGY, CDR2 SVAAGI. The CDR3 consists of 14 residues. V was pared by 3 bases and J by 6 bases, with 12 bases between. The DNA for the CDR3 is TGTGCCAGCAGTTACGGGACAATGGCAAACACCATATATTTT. It yields the protein CASSYGTMANTIYF.

The chain employs TRBV5-1 and TRBJ1-1; D remains unclear. The germline V gene has CDR1 SGHRS and CDR2 YFSETQ. The CDR3 consists of 13 residues. V lost 0 bases and J lost 7, with 10 bases in between. In nucleotides, the CDR3 is TGCGCCAGCAGCTTGGAGGTCGGAGGTGAAGCTTTCTTT. This translates into CASSLEVGGEAFF. Looking up the rest from reference TRBV5-1 and TRBJ1-1 gives the full variable domain: KAGVTQTPRYLIKTRGQQVTLSCSPISGHRSVSWYQQTPGQGLQFLFEYFSETQRNKGNFPGRFSGRQFSNSRSEMNVSTLELGDSALYLCASSLEVGGEAFFGQGTRLTVV.

Many counts were recorded for this clonotype. The chain links TRBV19 to TRBJ1-2; TRBD1 aligns across 12 bases. V trimming: 2 bases; J trimming: 4 bases; junction bases outside the gene matches: 5. Germline V gene sequence: CDR1 LNHDA, CDR2 SQIVND (reference sequence). This CDR3 has 16 residues. Written as DNA, the CDR3 is TGTGCCAGTAGTATACCGGGACAGGGGGCGAGCTATGGCTACACCTTC. This codes for CASSIPGQGASYGYTF. Based on the CDR3 plus reference TRBV19 and TRBJ1-2, the full variable domain is DGGITQSPKYLFRKEGQNVTLSCEQNLNHDAMYWYRQDPGQGLRLIYYSQIVNDFQKGDIAEGYSVSREKKESFPLTVTSAQKNPTAFYLCASSIPGQGASYGYTFGSGTRLTVV.

In this sample, this clonotype turned up a few times. This rearrangement joins TRBV7-9 to TRBJ1-2, with no clear D. Germline CDR1 SEHNR, CDR2 FQNEAQ (reference sequence). The CDR3 has 14 amino acids. V gave up 4 bases and J gave up 2 bases, with 11 bases separating them. In DNA, the CDR3 is TGTGCCAGCAGCTCTGGACCGAGGAACTATGGCTACACCTTC. The encoded protein is CASSSGPRNYGYTF.

The V gene is TRBV9, the J gene TRBJ2-2; D gene ambiguous. The V and J ends lost 0 bases and 6 bases respectively, with 15 bases between them. Germline V gene data show CDR1 as SGDLS and CDR2 as YYNGEE. The CDR3 length is 16 residues. Here the CDR3 reads CASSVEPGIGPGELFF. CDR3 coding DNA: TGTGCCAGCAGCGTAGAGCCCGGCATAGGCCCCGGGGAGCTGTTTTTT. Looking up the rest from reference TRBV9 and TRBJ2-2 gives the full variable domain: DSGVTQTPKHLITATGQRVTLRCSPRSGDLSVYWYQQSLDQGLQFLIQYYNGEERAKGNILERFSAQQFPDLHSELNLSSLELGDSALYFCASSVEPGIGPGELFFGEGSRLTVL.

The genes are TRBV29-1 and TRBJ2-6; D possibly uses TRBD1 or TRBD2 (5 bases each). CDR1 and CDR2 from the germline V gene are SQVTM and ANQGSEA. The CDR3 is made up of 15 amino acids. The V and J ends lost 4 bases and 0 bases respectively, with 10 bases between them. CDR3 coding DNA: TGCAGCGTTGGGGACGGGAACTCTGGGGCCAACGTCCTGACTTTC. Residues: CSVGDGNSGANVLTF.

The V gene is TRBV28, the J gene TRBJ1-6; D not resolved. Deletions cut 7 bases from V and 7 bases from J, with 11 bases between. Germline loops: CDR1 MDHEN, CDR2 SYDVKM. The CDR3 runs to 13 residues. In nucleotides, the CDR3 is TGTGCCAGCAAGAGGTTGTTGAATTCACCCCTCCACTTT. Translated: CASKRLLNSPLHF.

CDR3 in DNA: TGCAGTGCTAGAGGAGGGGGATTGAACACTGAAGCTTTCTTT. It translates to CSARGGGLNTEAFF. The chain carries TRBV20-1 and TRBJ1-1; a possible D gene is TRBD1 (6 bases). This CDR3 has 14 amino acids. Germline V gives CDR1 DFQATT, CDR2 SNEGSKA (reference sequence). V was shortened by 1 base and J by 0 bases, with 9 bases between the two germline ends.

The J gene is TRBJ1-1, the V gene TRBV5-1; 8 bases map to TRBD1. The junction had 8 bases not matched to a gene; V was cut back by 3 bases and J by 4 bases. The CDR3 totals 15 residues. CDR1 is SGHRS and CDR2 is YFSETQ in the germline V gene. CDR3 nucleotide sequence: TGCGCCAGCAGCTATGACAGGGGTGACGGCACTGAAGCTTTCTTT. Amino acids: CASSYDRGDGTEAFF.

The V and J genes are TRBV3-1 and TRBJ2-2; no definite D call. Germline loops: CDR1 LGHDT, CDR2 YNNKEL (reference sequence). V was cut by 1 base and J by 7 bases, with 13 bases left in between. The CDR3 loop spans 15 amino acids. In DNA, the CDR3 is TGTGCCAGCAGCCAAGTAGGATCCTTAGGCGGGGAGCTGTTTTTT. As protein: CASSQVGSLGGELFF.

This clonotype turned up a few times. The V gene is TRBV28, the J gene TRBJ1-2; 8 bases map to TRBD1. This CDR3 contains 15 residues. Germline V CDR1 and CDR2: MDHEN, SYDVKM. After removal of 1 base from V and 2 bases from J, the junction contained 3 bases not matched to a gene. The CDR3 reads CASSLSGQGNYGYTF. CDR3 nucleotides: TGTGCCAGCAGTTTATCCGGACAGGGCAACTATGGCTACACCTTC.

For this clonotype: A much larger clone differs by one base, so this may be a read error. The chain carries TRBV24-1 and TRBJ2-7; D may correspond to TRBD1 or TRBD2 (6 bases each). The germline V gene has CDR1 KGHDR and CDR2 SFDVKD. CDR3 length equals 14 residues. This CDR3 reads CATSDFWGAHEQCF. CDR3 sequence (DNA): TGTGCCACCAGTGATTTTTGGGGGGCGCACGAGCAGTGCTTC.

Only a few counts were recorded for this clonotype. This chain joins TRBV7-3 and TRBJ2-2; D is perhaps TRBD1 (6 bases). In germline, CDR1 is SGHTA, CDR2 FQGTGA. V was clipped by 5 bases and J by 5 bases, with 12 bases between them. The CDR3 length is 14 residues. Here the CDR3 DNA reads TGTGCCAGCAGCCGGGACACTGAAACCGGGGAGCTGTTTTTT. It translates to CASSRDTETGELFF. The full variable domain, its missing parts supplied by reference TRBV7-3 and TRBJ2-2, is GAGVSQTPSNKVTEKGKYVELRCDPISGHTALYWYRQSLGQGPEFLIYFQGTGAADDSGLPNDRFFAVRPEGSVSTLKIQRTERGDSAVYLCASSRDTETGELFFGEGSRLTVL.